These 29 T cell receptor beta chains share one sample of origin, sequenced in a study of lymphopenia after photon versus proton radiotherapy. Some clones are missing from TCRdb's copy, which holds only in-frame ones; the method was immunoSEQ multiplex PCR. Counted here are 75,000 to 90,000 clones, over 70% occurring once; the ten biggest clones make up under 1.5%. Sequenced material: peripheral blood, taken from a patient treated with proton-based radiotherapy. The origin of the receptors is a man in his fifties or sixties with pancreatic cancer.

Only a few counts were recorded for this clone. The chain recombines TRBV7-2 with TRBJ1-5; TRBD1 matches 11 bases. CDR1 is SGHTA and CDR2 is FQGNSA in the germline V gene. The junction had 4 bases not matched to a gene; V was cut back by 1 base and J by 5 bases. The CDR3 spans 16 residues. The CDR3 spells CASSLVPGQGDQPQHF. The DNA of the CDR3 is TGTGCCAGCAGCTTAGTGCCGGGACAGGGGGATCAGCCCCAGCATTTT.

The V call is TRBV27, the J call TRBJ2-1; D is possibly TRBD2 (6 bases). Germline lookup yields CDR1 MNHEY and CDR2 SMNVEV (reference sequence). V was cut by 2 bases and J by 5 bases, with 10 bases left in between. The CDR3 consists of 14 residues. The DNA of the CDR3 is TGTGCCAGCAGTTTAGCGGGAAGGAACAATGAGCAGTTCTTC. Translating it yields CASSLAGRNNEQFF.

The rearrangement uses TRBV7-3 and TRBJ2-1; 11 positions agree with TRBD2. The length of the CDR3 is 16 residues. Germline assignment: CDR1 SGHTA and CDR2 FQGTGA. The V and J ends lost 3 bases and 4 bases, in that order; junction bases with no gene match: 5. The DNA for the CDR3 is TGTGCCAGCAGCTTGACTAGCGGGGTTATGTACAATGAGCAGTTCTTC. This translates into CASSLTSGVMYNEQFF. Together with reference TRBV7-3 and TRBJ2-1, the CDR3 gives the full variable domain: GAGVSQTPSNKVTEKGKYVELRCDPISGHTALYWYRQSLGQGPEFLIYFQGTGAADDSGLPNDRFFAVRPEGSVSTLKIQRTERGDSAVYLCASSLTSGVMYNEQFFGPGTRLTVL.

The CDR3 sequence is CASSLRRGNQPQHF. CDR3 sequence (DNA): TGTGCCAGCAGCTTGCGCAGAGGCAATCAGCCCCAGCATTTT. The chain employs TRBV5-6 and TRBJ1-5; D unclear. The CDR3 sequence is 14 residues long. Trimming pared 1 base from V and 2 bases from J, leaving 7 bases between. From germline, CDR1 is SGHDT and CDR2 YYEEEE.

This clone was found a few times. This chain joins TRBV7-3 and TRBJ2-7, with 12 nucleotides matching TRBD2. V lost 2 bases and J lost 5; bases outside the gene matches: 7. Germline assignment: CDR1 SGHTA and CDR2 FQGTGA. The CDR3 totals 16 residues. The CDR3, as DNA: TGTGCCAGCAGCTTAGAGGGCACTAGCGGGAGGAACGAGCAGTACTTC. It encodes CASSLEGTSGRNEQYF.

The rearrangement uses TRBV28 and TRBJ1-1; D may be TRBD1 (6 bases). The V end was cut by 5 bases, the J end by 5 bases, with 18 bases between. There are 15 residues in the CDR3. From germline, CDR1 is MDHEN and CDR2 SYDVKM. The CDR3 bases are TGTGCCAGCAGTCTTATTTGGGGGGCGAGGACTGAAGCTTTCTTT. Amino acids: CASSLIWGARTEAFF.

The genes are TRBV28 and TRBJ2-5; no firm D call. The CDR3 sequence is 13 residues long. Deletions cut 5 bases from V and 1 base from J, with 8 bases between. CDR1 is MDHEN and CDR2 is SYDVKM in the germline V gene. The CDR3 spells CASSMTSQETQYF. The CDR3 DNA is TGTGCCAGCAGTATGACAAGCCAAGAGACCCAGTACTTC.

V and J are TRBV27 and TRBJ2-5; a possible D gene is TRBD1 (6 bases). CDR1 is MNHEY and CDR2 is SMNVEV in the germline V gene (reference sequence). V was pared by 9 bases and J by 5 bases, with 16 bases between. The CDR3 is made up of 13 amino acids. CDR3 loop: CASAPQGWETQYF. Written as DNA, the CDR3 is TGTGCCAGTGCCCCACAGGGATGGGAGACCCAGTACTTC.

The chain employs TRBV18 and TRBJ2-5; D unresolved. The CDR3 has 13 residues. Trimming removed 3 bases from V and 2 bases from J, with 7 bases in between. Germline lookup yields CDR1 KGHSH and CDR2 LQKENI. CDR3 in amino acids: CASSPSQQETQYF. CDR3 bases: TGTGCCAGCTCACCGAGCCAACAAGAGACCCAGTACTTC. Combining the CDR3 with reference TRBV18 and TRBJ2-5 gives the whole variable domain NAGVMQNPRHLVRRRGQEARLRCSPMKGHSHVYWYRQLPEEGLKFMVYLQKENIIDESGMPKERFSAEFPKEGPSILRIQQVVRGDSAAYFCASSPSQQETQYFGPGTRLLVL.

The V gene is TRBV5-5, the J gene TRBJ1-5; D possibly corresponds to TRBD1 (5 bases). Germline loops: CDR1 SGHKS, CDR2 YYEKEE (reference sequence). CDR3 size: 15 residues. The V end lost 1 base, the J end lost 1 base, and 9 bases lay between the germline ends. The CDR3 DNA follows: TGTGCCAGCAGCTTGCGGGGGAACAGCAATCAGCCCCAGCATTTT. As protein: CASSLRGNSNQPQHF.

The chain couples TRBV2 to TRBJ2-7; 7 bases line up with TRBD1. CDR3 length: 14 amino acids. Germline V gene sequence: CDR1 SNHLY, CDR2 FYNNEI. Unmatched junction bases numbered 11, after V lost 7 bases and J lost 5 bases. The CDR3 DNA reads TGTGCCAGCACCCCCCAGGACAGGCCCAACGAGCAGTACTTC. Protein sequence: CASTPQDRPNEQYF.

The chain is built from TRBV7-8 and TRBJ1-2, with a possible D match to TRBD1 (5 bases). Deletions cut 3 bases from V and 8 bases from J, with 13 bases between. This CDR3 comprises 13 residues. Germline V lookup: CDR1 SGHVS, CDR2 FQNEAQ. The CDR3 here is CASSFGGPDGYTF. The CDR3 DNA reads as TGTGCCAGCAGCTTTGGGGGACCTGACGGCTACACCTTC. Based on the CDR3 plus reference TRBV7-8 and TRBJ1-2, the full variable domain is GAGVSQSPRYKVAKRGQDVALRCDPISGHVSLFWYQQALGQGPEFLTYFQNEAQLDKSGLPSDRFFAERPEGSVSTLKIQRTQQEDSAVYLCASSFGGPDGYTFGSGTRLTVV.

The chain carries TRBV5-1 and TRBJ2-3; D might be TRBD1 (5 bases). The CDR3 contains 15 residues. CDR1 is SGHRS and CDR2 is YFSETQ in the germline V gene. V was pared by 0 bases and J by 5 bases, with 13 bases between. This CDR3 is CASSLETSRGDTQYF. The DNA for the CDR3 is TGCGCCAGCAGCTTGGAAACTTCTAGGGGAGATACGCAGTATTTT. Full variable domain (outside the CDR3, taken from reference TRBV5-1 and TRBJ2-3): KAGVTQTPRYLIKTRGQQVTLSCSPISGHRSVSWYQQTPGQGLQFLFEYFSETQRNKGNFPGRFSGRQFSNSRSEMNVSTLELGDSALYLCASSLETSRGDTQYFGPGTRLTVL.

The V gene is TRBV6-5, the J gene TRBJ2-5; maybe TRBD1 (5 bases). The germline CDR1 and CDR2 sequences are MNHEY and SVGAGI. V was trimmed by 7 bases and J by 4 bases, leaving 19 bases between them. The CDR3 length is 15 residues. CDR3 in DNA: TGTGCCAGCAAGGGCCAGGGCGCGAGTGGAGAGACCCAGTACTTC. Amino acid sequence: CASKGQGASGETQYF.

The genes are TRBV10-2 and TRBJ2-7, with D possibly TRBD1 on 6 matching bases. Between the trimmed V and J ends, which lost 7 bases and 6 bases, there was a span of 22 bases. Per the germline V gene, CDR1 is WSHSY and CDR2 is SAAADI. The CDR3 consists of 15 residues. Here the CDR3 DNA reads TGCGCCAGCATGGCAGGGGATCACGGTTACGCCGAGCAGTACTTC. Encoded protein: CASMAGDHGYAEQYF.

J is TRBJ2-7 and V is TRBV5-1, with 16 nucleotides matching TRBD2. The CDR3 extends over 19 amino acids. V shed 0 bases and J 3 bases; nucleotides not matched to a gene: 9. In germline, CDR1 is SGHRS, CDR2 YFSETQ. The CDR3 DNA reads TGCGCCAGCAGCTTGGGGGGACTAGCGGGAGGGCCCAGGAACTACGAGCAGTACTTC. It encodes CASSLGGLAGGPRNYEQYF.

CDR3 sequence (DNA): TGCGCCAGCAGCTGGCAGGGTGGGTCCTACAATGAGCAGTTCTTC. Translation: CASSWQGGSYNEQFF. The chain links TRBV5-1 to TRBJ2-1; D may be TRBD1 (5 bases). Between the trimmed V and J ends, which lost 3 bases and 1 base, there was a span of 11 bases. The CDR3 is 15 residues long. The germline gives CDR1 SGHRS, CDR2 YFSETQ.

For the CDR3, the DNA is TGTGCAAGTCGCTGGCGGGTAGGGGTAACGACTAATGAAAAACTGTTTTTT. This codes for CASRWRVGVTTNEKLFF. The chain recombines TRBV12-2 with TRBJ1-4. TRBV12-2 is designated a pseudogene. The CDR3 contains 17 residues.

The CDR3 nucleotides read TGTGCCAGCACCCAGCGGGGAAACAATGAGCAGTTCTTC. It yields the protein CASTQRGNNEQFF. V gene TRBV5-4 combines with J gene TRBJ2-1; 7 nucleotides line up with TRBD2. The CDR3 totals 13 residues. V lost 6 bases to trimming and J lost 5 bases; unmatched junction nucleotides: 5. CDR1 and CDR2 (germline): SGHNT, YYREEE (reference sequence).

The rearrangement links TRBV18 to TRBJ1-2; the match to TRBD1 covers 8 bases. V trimming: 3 bases; J trimming: 10 bases; junction bases outside the gene matches: 10. CDR3 length: 14 amino acids. CDR1 KGHSH and CDR2 LQKENI come from the germline V gene. This CDR3 reads CASSPLEIQGAYTF. The DNA of the CDR3 is TGTGCCAGCTCACCCCTGGAGATTCAGGGGGCCTACACCTTC.

This chain connects TRBV6-1 to TRBJ1-4; TRBD1 matches at 8 bases. The CDR3 runs 15 residues. The ends lost 2 bases at V and 11 bases at J; junction bases unmatched: 10. The germline V gene has CDR1 MNHNS and CDR2 SASEGT. CDR3 sequence reads: CASSEPGQVMGKLFF. In nucleotides, the CDR3 is TGTGCCAGCAGTGAACCGGGACAGGTAATGGGCAAACTGTTTTTT.

The J gene is TRBJ2-7, the V gene TRBV5-5; tentative D call: TRBD1 (5 bases). The germline V gene encodes CDR1 SGHKS and CDR2 YYEKEE (reference sequence). V gave up 7 bases and J gave up 0 bases, with 14 bases separating them. The CDR3 runs to 14 residues. The CDR3 nucleotides are TGTGCCAGCTGTAACAGGCCGAGCTCCTACGAGCAGTACTTC. It codes for CASCNRPSSYEQYF.

V gene TRBV7-2 combines with J gene TRBJ2-5; 8 nucleotides align to TRBD2. V lost 1 base and J lost 0; bases outside the gene matches: 4. The CDR3 has 16 residues. CDR1 is SGHTA and CDR2 is FQGNSA in the germline V gene. In DNA, the CDR3 is TGTGCCAGCAGCTTAGTGTCTAGCGGGCACCAAGAGACCCAGTACTTC. This encodes CASSLVSSGHQETQYF.

This clone was seen a few times. The chain is built from TRBV19 and TRBJ2-7; the D is unclear. V lost 3 bases, J lost 5 bases, and 14 bases lay in between. Per germline, CDR1 LNHDA and CDR2 SQIVND (reference sequence). The CDR3 has 14 amino acids. This CDR3 reads CASSMSPYADEQYF. The CDR3 bases are TGTGCCAGTAGTATGTCACCCTATGCAGACGAGCAGTACTTC.

The rearrangement uses TRBV18 and TRBJ1-4, with D unresolved. The CDR3 has 15 residues. V was clipped by 3 bases and J by 3 bases, with 11 bases between them. Germline-derived CDR1 and CDR2 are KGHSH and LQKENI. This CDR3 reads CASSPKELSNEKLFF. In DNA form, the CDR3 reads TGTGCCAGCTCACCTAAAGAGCTCTCTAATGAAAAACTGTTTTTT.

The chain uses TRBV2 and TRBJ2-5; 7 bases line up with TRBD1. Germline CDR1 and CDR2: SNHLY and FYNNEI. Trimming removed 0 bases from V and 7 bases from J; junction bases left unmatched: 5. The CDR3 is 14 residues long. CDR3 loop: CASSEAGGDVTQYF. DNA for the CDR3: TGTGCCAGCAGTGAAGCAGGGGGCGACGTGACCCAGTACTTC.

Only a few counts were recorded for this clone. The genes are TRBV19 and TRBJ2-3; weak D call: TRBD1 (6 bases). Germline V gene lookup returns CDR1 LNHDA and CDR2 SQIVND (reference sequence). This CDR3 has 17 residues. Trimming took off 4 bases at V and 4 bases at J, with 21 bases between the two ends. This CDR3 reads CASSKGTRPGMADTQYF. Written as DNA, the CDR3 is TGTGCCAGTAGTAAAGGGACAAGGCCCGGTATGGCAGATACGCAGTATTTT.

This clone came up a few times. The chain combines TRBV4-2 with TRBJ1-2, with 9 nucleotides matching TRBD1. Per the germline V gene, CDR1 is LGHNA and CDR2 is YNFKEQ. With V trimmed by 3 bases and J by 10 bases, 12 bases remained unmatched. The length of the CDR3 is 15 residues. CDR3 sequence: CASSQGDRGKVDYTF. The DNA for the CDR3 is TGTGCCAGCAGCCAGGGCGACAGGGGGAAAGTAGACTACACCTTC.

The J gene is TRBJ1-5, the V gene TRBV19, with D tentatively TRBD1 (5 bases). The CDR3 totals 16 residues. Deletions cut 3 bases from V and 7 bases from J, with 19 bases between. Germline CDR1 LNHDA, CDR2 SQIVND (reference sequence). The CDR3 bases are TGTGCCAGTAGTATCCTTGCTTTAGGGGCGGGGCAGCCCCAGCATTTT. Translating gives CASSILALGAGQPQHF.